The clone carrying this T cell receptor beta chain was counted ten times or more. Described time point: sample taken at primary tumor resection. Extraction of whole RNA from tumor, nontumor lung or frozen PBMC preceded unsorted sequencing. The sample belongs to a study of spatial heterogeneity in lung cancer. Study in general: The study consistently detected more beta-chain than alpha-chain sequences.

Germline V CDR1 and CDR2: SEHNR, FQNEAQ (reference sequence). The trim removed 2 bases at V and 3 bases at J, leaving 12 bases unmatched. CDR3 length: 17 amino acids. All TCR cDNA molecules were individually tagged with a unique molecular identifier. TCRdb itself ran the 5' RACE reads through MiXCR, one entry per CDR3 protein. The sample comprises 60,000 to 75,000 distinct CDR3 sequences, roughly 6.4% of which are singletons, and around 15% rests with the top ten. The clonotype originates from a female donor with early-stage non-small cell lung cancer. The source was PBMCs, collected at surgery. The rearrangement links TRBV7-9 to TRBJ1-2; 7 positions agree with TRBD1. The CDR3 DNA sequence: TGTGCCAGCAGCTTACCCCCGGGACAGAGAAGTGACTATGGCTACACCTTC. Protein product: CASSLPPGQRSDYGYTF. The variable domain in full, completed from reference TRBV7-9 and TRBJ1-2, reads DTGVSQNPRHKITKRGQNVTFRCDPISEHNRLYWYRQTLGQGPEFLTYFQNEAQLEKSRLLSDRFSAERPKGSFSTLEIQRTEQGDSAMYLCASSLPPGQRSDYGYTFGSGTRLTVV.